The present T cell receptor beta chain was sequenced within a study of blood T cell repertoires in COVID-19. CDR3 length: 16 residues. The J segment lost 8 bases and the V segment lost 6 bases, leaving 14 bases of the junction unmatched. The germline V gene has CDR1 LNHDA and CDR2 SQIVND (reference sequence). In the authors' workflow: Cell counts per sample came from amplifying reference gene primers. Data came from immunoSEQ multiplex PCR; TCRdb stores just in-frame clones and leaves some out. V, J and clone size were drawn from that table, and D and trimming were deduced from the DNA. This sample has 150,000 or so clones, with 90% to 95% found just once.

The TCR comes from a woman aged 55-70 years with COVID-19, enrolled during active disease. This chain joins TRBV19 and TRBJ1-2; TRBD1 matches at 11 bases. Sequenced: peripheral blood. The CDR3: CASSRERTGGPGGYTF. CDR3 bases: TGTGCCAGTAGCCGTGAGCGGACAGGGGGCCCAGGGGGCTACACCTTC.